This T cell receptor beta chain was observed in a study of blood T cell repertoires in COVID-19. Overall study context: COVID-19 samples, acute and convalescent, were from the United States, Italy and Spain. Nucleic acid was either cDNA or gDNA, and it came from T cells, B-cell-depleted T cells, or PBMCs.

In the authors' methods: Quantification of nucleated cells was approximated via reference gene primer amplification. Sequenced by immunoSEQ multiplex PCR; TCRdb stores in-frame clones only, minus some. That table supplies the V and J calls and clone size; D and trimming were determined from the DNA. The sample carries fewer than 500,000 clones, around 90% recorded once. The CDR3 is 15 amino acids. The V gene's germline CDR1 is SGHDN and CDR2 FVKESK. Unmatched junction bases numbered 3, after V lost 1 base and J lost 5 bases. V and J are TRBV14 and TRBJ2-2; 8 bases agree with TRBD2. The sequence was collected from a young man with COVID-19, enrolled during active disease. Sequenced material: peripheral blood. CDR3 DNA: TGTGCCAGCAGCCAAGCTGTAGCGGGAACCGGGGAGCTGTTTTTT. This gives the protein CASSQAVAGTGELFF.